A selection of T cell receptor beta chains follows, all from one sample in a study of cytomegalovirus exposure and HLA in healthy donors. Data came from immunoSEQ multiplex PCR; TCRdb stores just in-frame clones and leaves some out. The sample contains approximately 77,000 clones, over 70% of which appear only once. The sequenced sample was PBMCs. These TCRs come from a middle-aged woman in good health and CMV-seronegative. CDR3s include the opening cysteine and the closing phenylalanine or tryptophan. A D gene is named only where the DNA matches it firmly. Rows may omit the clone size; those that give it use once, few, many or a size class.

D gene	V gene	J gene	clone size	CDR3 protein	CDR3 DNA
NA	TRBV28	TRBJ1-1	NA	CASRNGWSGTEAFF	TGTGCCAGCAGAAACGGGTGGTCGGGGACTGAAGCTTTCTTT
NA	TRBV30	TRBJ1-5	NA	CAWSVRVAGNQPQHF	TGTGCCTGGAGTGTACGTGTCGCAGGGAATCAGCCCCAGCATTTT
TRBD1	TRBV5-1	TRBJ1-4	NA	CASSLKGTATNEKLFF	TGCGCCAGCAGCTTGAAAGGGACAGCAACTAATGAAAAACTGTTTTTT
NA	TRBV19	TRBJ1-2	few	CASSMTVGGYTF	TGTGCCAGTAGTATGACAGTGGGTGGCTACACCTTC
TRBD1	TRBV15	TRBJ2-2	NA	CATSRGDRGDTGELFF	TGTGCCACCAGCAGGGGGGACAGGGGGGACACCGGGGAGCTGTTTTTT
TRBD1	TRBV12-5	TRBJ1-1	NA	CASDTGQGVRTEAFF	TGTGCTAGTGACACGGGACAGGGGGTACGTACTGAAGCTTTCTTT
TRBD1	TRBV4-3	TRBJ1-3	NA	CASSQRRDSSGNTIYF	TGCGCCAGCAGCCAAAGAAGGGACAGCTCTGGAAACACCATATATTTT
TRBD1	TRBV7-6	TRBJ1-5	NA	CASSPGTGVDQPQHF	TGTGCCAGCAGCCCGGGGACAGGGGTTGATCAGCCCCAGCATTTT
TRBD1	TRBV18	TRBJ1-3	NA	CASSPGDRGAGNTIYF	TGTGCCAGCTCACCGGGGGACAGGGGTGCTGGAAACACCATATATTTT
NA	TRBV28	TRBJ2-5	NA	CASSSVETQYF	TGTGCCAGCAGTTCCGTGGAGACCCAGTACTTC
NA	TRBV6-5	TRBJ2-5	once	CASSYAGLQETQYF	TGTGCCAGCAGTTACGCGGGCCTTCAAGAGACCCAGTACTTC
NA	TRBV10-3	TRBJ1-5	NA	CATEAEGGNQPQHF	TGTGCCACCGAGGCCGAGGGGGGCAATCAGCCCCAGCATTTT
NA	TRBV5-6	TRBJ1-6	NA	CASSSRYGSSSSYNSPLHF	TGTGCCAGCAGCTCCCGATATGGCAGCTCTAGCTCCTATAATTCACCCCTCCACTTT
TRBD1	TRBV28	TRBJ1-2	NA	CASSRDSPNYGYTF	TGTGCCAGCAGCCGGGACAGCCCAAACTATGGCTACACCTTC
NA	TRBV27	TRBJ2-3	NA	CASSPQAIQSTDTQYF	TGTGCCAGCAGTCCGCAGGCGATACAAAGCACAGATACGCAGTATTTT
NA	TRBV5-1	TRBJ2-7	few	CASSPRDKTSYEQYF	TGCGCCAGCAGCCCCCGGGACAAAACCTCCTACGAGCAGTACTTC
TRBD2	TRBV19	TRBJ2-1	NA	CASSIPGTSGAREQFF	TGTGCCAGTAGTATACCCGGGACTAGCGGGGCCCGTGAGCAGTTCTTC
TRBD2	TRBV7-2	TRBJ2-1	NA	CASSLVLAGYNEQFF	TGTGCCAGCAGCTTAGTGCTAGCGGGGTACAATGAGCAGTTCTTC
NA	TRBV27	TRBJ2-5	NA	CASSFQTGLSETQYF	TGTGCCAGCAGTTTCCAAACAGGGCTGTCGGAGACCCAGTACTTC
NA	TRBV29-1	TRBJ2-3	NA	CSVDEGWDTQYF	TGCAGCGTTGATGAGGGTTGGGATACGCAGTATTTT
NA	TRBV28	TRBJ1-2	NA	CASRQYQGGYGYTF	TGTGCCAGCAGACAGTATCAGGGAGGCTATGGCTACACCTTC
TRBD1	TRBV7-8	TRBJ1-5	NA	CASSAGTAFYSNQPQHF	TGTGCCAGCAGCGCCGGGACAGCATTCTATAGCAATCAGCCCCAGCATTTT
TRBD2	TRBV29-1	TRBJ2-3	NA	CSVPGGRTDTQYF	TGCAGCGTTCCGGGGGGGCGCACAGATACGCAGTATTTT
NA	TRBV5-4	TRBJ1-1	NA	CASSPLGREDTEAFF	TGTGCCAGCAGCCCCTTGGGCAGGGAGGACACTGAAGCTTTCTTT
TRBD1	TRBV29-1	TRBJ1-1	NA	CSVATGGREAFF	TGCAGCGTTGCGACAGGGGGCCGCGAAGCTTTCTTT
TRBD1	TRBV30	TRBJ1-2	NA	CAWNPGQGVNYGYTF	TGTGCCTGGAACCCGGGACAGGGAGTAAACTATGGCTACACCTTC
TRBD1	TRBV30	TRBJ2-7	once	CASRDRDSYEQYF	TGTGCCTCCCGGGACAGGGATTCCTACGAGCAGTACTTC
TRBD1	TRBV27	TRBJ2-7	NA	CASSPEDGTGWDEQYF	TGTGCCAGCTCACCAGAGGACGGGACAGGGTGGGACGAGCAGTACTTC
NA	TRBV10-3	TRBJ2-3	NA	CAISGRTATDTQYF	TGTGCCATCAGTGGTCGGACAGCCACAGATACGCAGTATTTT